This passage covers 5 T cell receptor beta chains from one sample sequenced in a study of vaccination and CD4 T cells after COVID-19. This sample's treatment: roughly 10-day PBMC culture with coronavirus spike peptide pools or control peptides (ViraFEST assay). Sequence data for DNA of cultured CD4+ T cells were generated by the Oncomine TCR Beta short-read assay. TCRdb re-called the PCR reads through MiXCR, storing one row per CDR3 protein. Of about 13,000 distinct CDR3 sequences listed, 40% to 50% are singletons. Their antigens remain unidentified. Material: CD4+ T cells from blood, cultured in vitro. These TCRs come from a human donor who had recovered from COVID-19.

The V gene is TRBV7-9, the J gene TRBJ1-4; D is ambiguous. V lost 4 bases and J 10 bases, leaving 10 bases between the germline ends. This CDR3 has 12 amino acids. CDR1 is SEHNR, CDR2 FQNEAQ, per germline (reference sequence). CDR3 amino acids: CASSSARRKLFF. The CDR3 DNA is TGTGCCAGCAGCTCGGCGAGGCGAAAACTGTTTTTT.

The chain couples TRBV20-1 to TRBJ2-7; TRBD1 matches at 12 bases. Unmatched junction bases numbered 2, after V lost 5 bases and J lost 3 bases. The CDR3 runs to 13 residues. CDR1 and CDR2 from the germline V gene are DFQATT and SNEGSKA (reference sequence). DNA for the CDR3: TGCAGTGCTGGGACAGGGGGCGACTACGAGCAGTACTTC. Translating gives CSAGTGGDYEQYF.

The rearrangement links TRBV21-1 to TRBJ2-5. TRBV21-1 is labeled a pseudogene. The CDR3 spans 17 residues. As DNA, the CDR3 is TGTGCCAGCAGCAAAGGGTATGAGCGACCCTACCAAGAGACCCAGTACTTC. This encodes CASSKGYERPYQETQYF.

The chain joins TRBV5-1 to TRBJ2-5; D remains ambiguous. Trimming cost V 5 bases and J 2 bases, with 7 bases left between them. Germline CDR1 reads SGHRS; CDR2 reads YFSETQ. This CDR3 region has 12 residues. The CDR3 here is CASRARQETQYF. CDR3 nucleotide sequence: TGCGCCAGCAGGGCCAGGCAAGAGACCCAGTACTTC.

This chain joins TRBV27 and TRBJ1-5, with 7 bases that match TRBD1. The germline CDR1 and CDR2 sequences are MNHEY and SMNVEV (reference sequence). With V trimmed by 6 bases and J by 11 bases, 16 bases remained unmatched. The CDR3 extends over 15 amino acids. The CDR3 nucleotides are TGTGCCAGCAGACCTTCAGGGGGATTAGGGCAGACCCAGCATTTT. This gives the protein CASRPSGGLGQTQHF.